The rows below give T cell receptor beta chains drawn from one sample of a study of T cells in Graves' hyperthyroidism and ophthalmopathy. TCRdb independently ran MiXCR on the multiplex PCR reads; one entry per CDR3 protein. Of about 600,000 distinct CDR3 sequences listed, more than 12% are singletons. What was sequenced was blood. The receptors here all came from a woman aged 45-60 years with Graves' ophthalmopathy. Each CDR3 is given with its conserved first and last residue. The order of the fields is D gene, V gene, J gene, clone size, CDR3 protein, CDR3 DNA. D genes are given only for firm matches. Size values are once, few and many counts, or a class for expanded clones, and some rows have none.

d_call: .
v_call: TRBV25-1
j_call: TRBJ1-5
clone_size: .
cdr3_aa: CASSGPATGISDSSNQPQHF
cdr3_nt: TGTGCCAGCAGTGGGCCCGCAACAGGGATATCCGATTCTAGCAATCAGCCCCAGCATTTT

d_call: .
v_call: TRBV20-1
j_call: TRBJ2-7
clone_size: many
cdr3_aa: CSARDSRVVHLEQYF
cdr3_nt: TGCAGTGCTAGAGATAGCAGGGTTGTCCACCTCGAGCAGTACTTC

d_call: .
v_call: TRBV12-3/TRBV12-4
j_call: TRBJ1-4
clone_size: many
cdr3_aa: CASSLRGGRTNEKLFF
cdr3_nt: TGTGCCAGCAGTTTACGGGGGGGTAGGACTAATGAAAAACTGTTTTTT

d_call: .
v_call: TRBV18
j_call: TRBJ1-1
clone_size: many
cdr3_aa: CASSPPSPVNTEAFF
cdr3_nt: TGTGCCAGCTCACCACCCAGTCCGGTGAACACTGAAGCTTTCTTT

d_call: .
v_call: TRBV5-1
j_call: TRBJ2-1
clone_size: .
cdr3_aa: CASNQRGVVGEQFF
cdr3_nt: TGCGCCAGCAACCAACGGGGAGTTGTGGGTGAGCAGTTCTTC

d_call: .
v_call: TRBV13
j_call: TRBJ1-1
clone_size: .
cdr3_aa: CASREGTYVNTEAFF
cdr3_nt: TGTGCCAGCCGTGAAGGGACGTATGTAAACACTGAAGCTTTCTTT

d_call: .
v_call: TRBV27
j_call: TRBJ2-1
clone_size: few
cdr3_aa: CASRPTYRGRNNEQFF
cdr3_nt: TGTGCCAGCAGGCCGACGTATCGGGGTAGGAACAATGAGCAGTTCTTC

d_call: .
v_call: TRBV5-1
j_call: TRBJ2-2
clone_size: few
cdr3_aa: CASSSGRTNTGELFF
cdr3_nt: TGCGCCAGCAGCTCCGGTCGTACAAACACCGGGGAGCTGTTTTTT

d_call: TRBD2
v_call: TRBV4-1
j_call: TRBJ2-7
clone_size: .
cdr3_aa: CASSHRLAGVPYEQYF
cdr3_nt: TGCGCCAGCAGCCATAGACTAGCGGGGGTACCCTACGAGCAGTACTTC

d_call: TRBD1
v_call: TRBV5-1
j_call: TRBJ1-6
clone_size: few
cdr3_aa: CASRDHRGAIDSPLHF
cdr3_nt: TGCGCCAGCAGAGACCACAGGGGGGCAATCGATTCACCCCTCCACTTT

d_call: TRBD2
v_call: TRBV11-2
j_call: TRBJ2-1
clone_size: many
cdr3_aa: CASSTLAGVSRNEQFF
cdr3_nt: TGTGCCAGCAGCACCCTAGCGGGAGTAAGTAGGAATGAGCAGTTCTTC

d_call: TRBD1
v_call: TRBV27
j_call: TRBJ2-1
clone_size: .
cdr3_aa: CASRRTGGAVYNEQFF
cdr3_nt: TGTGCCAGCAGGCGGACAGGGGGCGCGGTCTACAATGAGCAGTTCTTC

d_call: .
v_call: TRBV5-6
j_call: TRBJ1-3
clone_size: .
cdr3_aa: CASSSQHLMASGNTIYF
cdr3_nt: TGTGCCAGCAGCTCGCAACATCTCATGGCCTCTGGAAACACCATATATTTT

d_call: .
v_call: TRBV30
j_call: TRBJ2-5
clone_size: .
cdr3_aa: CAWRRFGGETQYF
cdr3_nt: TGTGCCTGGAGGAGGTTTGGGGGGGAGACCCAGTACTTC

d_call: TRBD1
v_call: TRBV20-1
j_call: TRBJ2-7
clone_size: many
cdr3_aa: CSARGDRPTYLSYEQYF
cdr3_nt: TGCAGTGCTAGGGGGGACAGGCCAACTTATCTTTCCTACGAGCAGTACTTC

d_call: .
v_call: TRBV2
j_call: TRBJ2-5
clone_size: .
cdr3_aa: CAKKSNAGETQYF
cdr3_nt: TGTGCCAAAAAGAGCAACGCGGGGGAGACCCAGTACTTC

d_call: TRBD1
v_call: TRBV28
j_call: TRBJ2-7
clone_size: many
cdr3_aa: CASSSVAGGSYYEQYF
cdr3_nt: TGTGCCAGCAGTTCCGTTGCAGGGGGTTCGTACTACGAGCAGTACTTC

d_call: .
v_call: TRBV7-3
j_call: TRBJ2-2
clone_size: many
cdr3_aa: CASSLLGSNTGELFF
cdr3_nt: TGTGCCAGCAGCTTACTGGGGTCGAACACCGGGGAGCTGTTTTTT